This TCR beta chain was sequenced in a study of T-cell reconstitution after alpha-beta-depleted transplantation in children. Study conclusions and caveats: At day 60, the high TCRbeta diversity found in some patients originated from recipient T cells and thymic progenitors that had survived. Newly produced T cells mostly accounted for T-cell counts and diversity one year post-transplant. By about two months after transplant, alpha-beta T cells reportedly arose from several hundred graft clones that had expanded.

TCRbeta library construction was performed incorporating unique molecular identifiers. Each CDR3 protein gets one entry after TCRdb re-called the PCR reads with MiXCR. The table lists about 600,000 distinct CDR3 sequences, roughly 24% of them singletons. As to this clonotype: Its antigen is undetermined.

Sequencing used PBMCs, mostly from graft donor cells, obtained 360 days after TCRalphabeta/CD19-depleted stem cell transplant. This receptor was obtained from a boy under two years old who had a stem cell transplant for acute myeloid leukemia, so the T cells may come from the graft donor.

The CDR3 reads CSARMGGNTIYF. CDR3 coding DNA: TGCAGTGCTAGGATGGGAGGAAACACCATATATTTT. This sequence joins TRBV20-1 and TRBJ1-3; D gene ambiguous. The CDR3 sequence is 12 residues long. Trimming shortened V by 3 bases and J by 4 bases, and 7 bases separated the two germline ends. Germline CDR1 DFQATT, CDR2 SNEGSKA (reference sequence).